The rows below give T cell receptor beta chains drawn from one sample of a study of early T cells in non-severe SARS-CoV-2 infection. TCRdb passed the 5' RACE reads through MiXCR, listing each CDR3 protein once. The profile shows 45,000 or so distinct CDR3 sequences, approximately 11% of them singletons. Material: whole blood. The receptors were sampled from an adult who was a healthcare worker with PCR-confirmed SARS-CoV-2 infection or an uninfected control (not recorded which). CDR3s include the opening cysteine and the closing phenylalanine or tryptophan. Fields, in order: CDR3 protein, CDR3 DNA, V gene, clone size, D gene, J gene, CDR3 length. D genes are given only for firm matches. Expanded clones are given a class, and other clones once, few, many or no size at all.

cdr3_aa: CASSSGSGNTIYF
cdr3_nt: TGTGCCAGCAGTTCCGGCTCTGGAAACACCATATATTTT
v_call: TRBV6-2/TRBV6-3
clone_size: many
d_call: .
j_call: TRBJ1-3
cdr3_length: 13

cdr3_aa: CSVEDGTSGFNTGELFF
cdr3_nt: TGCAGCGTTGAAGATGGGACTAGCGGCTTTAACACCGGGGAGCTGTTTTTT
v_call: TRBV29-1
clone_size: .
d_call: TRBD2
j_call: TRBJ2-2
cdr3_length: 17

cdr3_aa: CSARDLVNTEAFF
cdr3_nt: TGCAGTGCTAGAGATCTCGTGAACACTGAAGCTTTCTTT
v_call: TRBV20-1
clone_size: .
d_call: .
j_call: TRBJ1-1
cdr3_length: 13

cdr3_aa: CARSSLQLISYNEQFF
cdr3_nt: TGTGCCAGAAGCTCTTTACAGTTGATCTCCTACAATGAGCAGTTCTTC
v_call: TRBV5-3
clone_size: few
d_call: .
j_call: TRBJ2-1
cdr3_length: 16

cdr3_aa: CASSYFTWGRRGNQPQHF
cdr3_nt: TGTGCCAGCAGTTACTTCACTTGGGGAAGGAGGGGGAATCAGCCCCAGCATTTT
v_call: TRBV6-2/TRBV6-3
clone_size: .
d_call: .
j_call: TRBJ1-5
cdr3_length: 18

cdr3_aa: CASTPRTRDRASYNEQFF
cdr3_nt: TGTGCCAGCACCCCACGAACCCGGGACAGGGCGTCCTACAATGAGCAGTTCTTC
v_call: TRBV7-8
clone_size: few
d_call: TRBD1
j_call: TRBJ2-1
cdr3_length: 18

cdr3_aa: CASSQEISGGWNEQFF
cdr3_nt: TGCGCCAGCAGCCAAGAGATTAGCGGGGGGTGGAATGAGCAGTTCTTC
v_call: TRBV4-3
clone_size: many
d_call: TRBD2
j_call: TRBJ2-1
cdr3_length: 16

cdr3_aa: CASSLAGLAEDTQYF
cdr3_nt: TGTGCCAGCAGCTTAGCAGGGCTAGCGGAGGACACGCAGTATTTT
v_call: TRBV11-2
clone_size: .
d_call: TRBD2
j_call: TRBJ2-3
cdr3_length: 15

cdr3_aa: CSARDQQDGELFF
cdr3_nt: TGCAGTGCTAGAGATCAACAGGACGGGGAGCTGTTTTTT
v_call: TRBV20-1
clone_size: few
d_call: .
j_call: TRBJ2-2
cdr3_length: 13

cdr3_aa: CASSSRLAGGPGETQYF
cdr3_nt: TGTGCCAGCAGCTCCCGGTTAGCGGGGGGGCCCGGAGAGACCCAGTACTTC
v_call: TRBV7-2
clone_size: many
d_call: TRBD2
j_call: TRBJ2-5
cdr3_length: 17

cdr3_aa: CASSLPWTSGGAAMYEQYF
cdr3_nt: TGTGCCAGCAGCCTACCGTGGACTAGCGGGGGGGCAGCGATGTACGAGCAGTACTTC
v_call: TRBV5-6
clone_size: many
d_call: TRBD2
j_call: TRBJ2-7
cdr3_length: 19

cdr3_aa: CASSRGSQETQYF
cdr3_nt: TGTGCCAGCAGCCGGGGCTCTCAAGAGACCCAGTACTTC
v_call: TRBV7-6
clone_size: many
d_call: .
j_call: TRBJ2-5
cdr3_length: 13

cdr3_aa: CASSGGLPPLSGNTIYF
cdr3_nt: TGCGCCAGCAGCGGGGGTCTCCCCCCACTCTCTGGAAACACCATATATTTT
v_call: TRBV5-1
clone_size: many
d_call: .
j_call: TRBJ1-3
cdr3_length: 17

cdr3_aa: CASSLGLIGELFF
cdr3_nt: TGTGCCAGCAGCTTAGGACTGATTGGGGAGCTGTTTTTT
v_call: TRBV11-3
clone_size: .
d_call: .
j_call: TRBJ2-2
cdr3_length: 13

cdr3_aa: CASSQDGNSNQPQHF
cdr3_nt: TGCGCCAGCAGCCAGGACGGGAATAGCAATCAGCCCCAGCATTTT
v_call: TRBV5-1
clone_size: many
d_call: .
j_call: TRBJ1-5
cdr3_length: 15

cdr3_aa: CASSHVGGSPGAFF
cdr3_nt: TGTGCCAGCAGCCATGTTGGGGGCTCGCCCGGAGCTTTCTTT
v_call: TRBV14
clone_size: many
d_call: .
j_call: TRBJ1-1
cdr3_length: 14

cdr3_aa: CASSLDGRRNTGELFF
cdr3_nt: TGCGCCAGCAGCTTGGATGGCCGAAGGAACACCGGGGAGCTGTTTTTT
v_call: TRBV5-1
clone_size: many
d_call: .
j_call: TRBJ2-2
cdr3_length: 16

cdr3_aa: CASSLGPRESYEQYF
cdr3_nt: TGTGCCAGCAGTTTAGGACCGAGAGAAAGCTACGAGCAGTACTTC
v_call: TRBV12-3/TRBV12-4
clone_size: once
d_call: .
j_call: TRBJ2-7
cdr3_length: 15

cdr3_aa: CSALTAGVAGTFTDTQYF
cdr3_nt: TGCAGTGCCCTGACGGCGGGGGTAGCGGGGACATTCACAGATACGCAGTATTTT
v_call: TRBV20-1
clone_size: .
d_call: TRBD2
j_call: TRBJ2-3
cdr3_length: 18

cdr3_aa: CASSPSRQGNTGELFF
cdr3_nt: TGTGCCAGCAGCCCAAGCAGACAGGGTAACACCGGGGAGCTGTTTTTT
v_call: TRBV7-6
clone_size: many
d_call: TRBD1
j_call: TRBJ2-2
cdr3_length: 16

cdr3_aa: CASTSLQGKETQYF
cdr3_nt: TGTGCCAGCACCTCCCTTCAGGGAAAAGAGACCCAGTACTTC
v_call: TRBV7-6
clone_size: .
d_call: .
j_call: TRBJ2-5
cdr3_length: 14

cdr3_aa: CASSLFAGQYYEQYF
cdr3_nt: TGCGCCAGCAGCCTCTTTGCGGGACAGTACTACGAGCAGTACTTC
v_call: TRBV4-1
clone_size: few
d_call: .
j_call: TRBJ2-7
cdr3_length: 15

cdr3_aa: CASSLAGTHGPYEQYF
cdr3_nt: TGTGCCAGCAGTTTAGCGGGAACCCATGGCCCCTACGAGCAGTACTTC
v_call: TRBV27
clone_size: .
d_call: .
j_call: TRBJ2-7
cdr3_length: 16

cdr3_aa: CSIGGAQETQYF
cdr3_nt: TGCAGCATAGGGGGGGCCCAGGAGACCCAGTACTTC
v_call: TRBV29-1
clone_size: many
d_call: .
j_call: TRBJ2-5
cdr3_length: 12

cdr3_aa: CAWSLTPETQYF
cdr3_nt: TGTGCCTGGAGTCTGACCCCCGAGACCCAGTACTTC
v_call: TRBV30
clone_size: .
d_call: .
j_call: TRBJ2-5
cdr3_length: 12

cdr3_aa: CASSFGQGSEPQHF
cdr3_nt: TGCGCCAGCAGCTTCGGACAGGGCAGCGAGCCCCAGCATTTT
v_call: TRBV5-1
clone_size: many
d_call: TRBD1
j_call: TRBJ1-5
cdr3_length: 14

cdr3_aa: CASRDRGNTEAFF
cdr3_nt: TGCGCCAGCAGGGACAGGGGGAACACTGAAGCTTTCTTT
v_call: TRBV10-1
clone_size: .
d_call: TRBD1
j_call: TRBJ1-1
cdr3_length: 13

cdr3_aa: CATSDSAGGPPLYSNQPQHF
cdr3_nt: TGTGCCACCAGTGATTCCGCAGGGGGCCCCCCGCTATATAGCAATCAGCCCCAGCATTTT
v_call: TRBV24-1
clone_size: many
d_call: TRBD1
j_call: TRBJ1-5
cdr3_length: 20

cdr3_aa: CASSSGEIGRETQYF
cdr3_nt: TGCGCCAGCAGCTCCGGTGAGATAGGGCGAGAGACCCAGTACTTC
v_call: TRBV5-1
clone_size: many
d_call: .
j_call: TRBJ2-5
cdr3_length: 15

cdr3_aa: CASSLVVGPGTYEQYF
cdr3_nt: TGTGCCAGCAGCCTAGTTGTTGGTCCAGGTACCTACGAGCAGTACTTC
v_call: TRBV27
clone_size: many
d_call: .
j_call: TRBJ2-7
cdr3_length: 16

cdr3_aa: CASSLRGGGFQETQYF
cdr3_nt: TGTGCCAGCAGCTTACGAGGCGGGGGGTTTCAAGAGACCCAGTACTTC
v_call: TRBV7-2
clone_size: few
d_call: TRBD2
j_call: TRBJ2-5
cdr3_length: 16

cdr3_aa: CSADTHPQLDEQYF
cdr3_nt: TGCAGTGCCGACACCCACCCACAGCTAGACGAGCAGTACTTC
v_call: TRBV20-1
clone_size: .
d_call: .
j_call: TRBJ2-7
cdr3_length: 14

cdr3_aa: CASSRGEGSPLHF
cdr3_nt: TGTGCCAGCAGCAGGGGGGAGGGTTCACCCCTCCACTTT
v_call: TRBV9
clone_size: many
d_call: .
j_call: TRBJ1-6
cdr3_length: 13

cdr3_aa: CASRPGTSGGPPYEQYF
cdr3_nt: TGTGCCAGCAGGCCCGGGACTAGCGGGGGCCCGCCCTACGAGCAGTACTTC
v_call: TRBV12-3/TRBV12-4
clone_size: few
d_call: TRBD2
j_call: TRBJ2-7
cdr3_length: 17

cdr3_aa: CAWSNPRDRDLSGNTIYF
cdr3_nt: TGTGCCTGGAGCAATCCAAGGGACAGGGATCTCTCTGGAAACACCATATATTTT
v_call: TRBV30
clone_size: many
d_call: TRBD1
j_call: TRBJ1-3
cdr3_length: 18

cdr3_aa: CASSVDGANEQYF
cdr3_nt: TGTGCCAGCAGTGTGGATGGCGCTAACGAGCAGTACTTC
v_call: TRBV2
clone_size: few
d_call: .
j_call: TRBJ2-7
cdr3_length: 13

cdr3_aa: CASSYFGGRASYEQYF
cdr3_nt: TGTGCCAGCAGTTACTTCGGTGGCAGGGCCTCCTACGAGCAGTACTTC
v_call: TRBV6-5
clone_size: .
d_call: .
j_call: TRBJ2-7
cdr3_length: 16

cdr3_aa: CSARALGATIYF
cdr3_nt: TGCAGTGCTAGAGCTTTGGGAGCCACCATATATTTT
v_call: TRBV20-1
clone_size: few
d_call: .
j_call: TRBJ1-3
cdr3_length: 12

cdr3_aa: CSVANRGSTEAFF
cdr3_nt: TGCAGCGTTGCTAACAGGGGAAGCACTGAAGCTTTCTTT
v_call: TRBV29-1
clone_size: many
d_call: TRBD1
j_call: TRBJ1-1
cdr3_length: 13

cdr3_aa: CASRYKQHLYNEQFF
cdr3_nt: TGTGCCAGCAGATATAAGCAGCATCTTTACAATGAGCAGTTCTTC
v_call: TRBV12-3/TRBV12-4
clone_size: .
d_call: .
j_call: TRBJ2-1
cdr3_length: 15

cdr3_aa: CASSQIPGDTGELFF
cdr3_nt: TGTGCCAGCAGCCAAATTCCGGGCGACACCGGGGAGCTGTTTTTT
v_call: TRBV3-1
clone_size: few
d_call: .
j_call: TRBJ2-2
cdr3_length: 15

cdr3_aa: CASSLGEGGNTEAFF
cdr3_nt: TGTGCCAGCAGCTTAGGAGAAGGGGGGAACACTGAAGCTTTCTTT
v_call: TRBV7-6
clone_size: many
d_call: .
j_call: TRBJ1-1
cdr3_length: 15

cdr3_aa: CASSVVGGAADTQYF
cdr3_nt: TGTGCCAGCAGCGTAGTCGGGGGGGCGGCAGATACGCAGTATTTT
v_call: TRBV9
clone_size: few
d_call: TRBD2
j_call: TRBJ2-3
cdr3_length: 15

cdr3_aa: CASSNQGMGEQYF
cdr3_nt: TGTGCCAGCAGCAACCAGGGTATGGGGGAGCAGTACTTC
v_call: TRBV7-3
clone_size: many
d_call: .
j_call: TRBJ2-7
cdr3_length: 13

cdr3_aa: CSVSLGGQETQYF
cdr3_nt: TGCAGCGTTAGTTTGGGCGGGCAAGAGACCCAGTACTTC
v_call: TRBV29-1
clone_size: many
d_call: .
j_call: TRBJ2-5
cdr3_length: 13

cdr3_aa: CASSPGPPSSYEQYF
cdr3_nt: TGTGCCAGCAGTCCGGGACCTCCGAGCTCCTACGAGCAGTACTTC
v_call: TRBV27
clone_size: .
d_call: .
j_call: TRBJ2-7
cdr3_length: 15

cdr3_aa: CASSTTGQQYF
cdr3_nt: TGCGCCAGCAGCACGACAGGGCAGCAGTACTTC
v_call: TRBV5-1
clone_size: few
d_call: TRBD1
j_call: TRBJ2-7
cdr3_length: 11

cdr3_aa: CASSGRTGDMNTEAFF
cdr3_nt: TGTGCCAGCAGCGGCCGGACAGGAGATATGAACACTGAAGCTTTCTTT
v_call: TRBV9
clone_size: .
d_call: TRBD1
j_call: TRBJ1-1
cdr3_length: 16